The rows below give T cell receptor beta chains drawn from one sample of a study of response to subunit inactivated influenza vaccine. MiXCR was run by TCRdb on the RT-PCR reads, yielding one entry per CDR3 protein. The sample carries 540,000 or so distinct CDR3 sequences, 10% to 15% recorded once. Sequenced material: PBMCs from blood, taken 45 days after vaccination. The receptors were sampled from a man in his forties or fifties who received an inactivated influenza vaccine. CDR3s include the opening cysteine and the closing phenylalanine or tryptophan. The order of the fields is J gene, clone size, V gene, CDR3 protein. Clone size appears in some rows only: once, few, many, or a class for an expanded clone.

TRBJ2-2,few,TRBV12-3/TRBV12-4,CASTIGQGSAGELFF
TRBJ2-7,few,TRBV20-1,CSAELAGEYEQYF
TRBJ2-1,NA,TRBV4-3,CASSQDLDAYNEQFF
TRBJ1-2,many,TRBV28,CASSGGGYTF
TRBJ2-5,NA,TRBV7-2,CASSLGAKRGTQYF
TRBJ1-3,few,TRBV7-9,CASSLSIRRNTIYF
TRBJ2-5,NA,TRBV6-1,CASRTPGQQETQYF
TRBJ1-5,many,TRBV7-9,CASSLEAQPQHF
TRBJ1-1,few,TRBV6-1,CASSVGGQGNTEAFF
TRBJ2-1,few,TRBV4-1,CASSQDLAGTVYEQFF
TRBJ2-4,NA,TRBV5-1,CASSLAAGGQGKNIQYF
TRBJ1-5,NA,TRBV6-1,CASSEERNQPQHF
TRBJ1-1,NA,TRBV7-9,CASSFQGAPRTEAFF
TRBJ2-7,NA,TRBV2,CASSRDRSPMQYF
TRBJ1-6,few,TRBV19,CASSKVRRPLHF
TRBJ2-3,NA,TRBV29-1,CSVAGLAGATDTQYF
TRBJ1-5,NA,TRBV4-1,CASRHGLFSNQPQHF
TRBJ2-3,NA,TRBV6-2/TRBV6-3,CASSYRWLSTDTQYF
TRBJ2-7,NA,TRBV7-2,CASSLVSSRAYEQYF
TRBJ2-5,NA,TRBV28,CASTSGIRETQYF
TRBJ2-3,many,TRBV5-1,CASRHLGDTQYF
TRBJ2-3,many,TRBV10-3,CAISGLPPSSTDTQYF
TRBJ2-5,NA,TRBV5-6,CASSRGRGLQETQYF
TRBJ2-7,NA,TRBV3-1,CASSRQDQTYEQYF